One sample yielded the 31 T cell receptor beta chains listed below, sequenced in a study of cytomegalovirus exposure and HLA in healthy donors. The PCR contained 60 Vbeta and 13 Jbeta primers. Method: immunoSEQ multiplex PCR; TCRdb's copy keeps in-frame clones and lacks some. The sample consists of under 200,000 clones, around 75% of them appearing once. The sequenced sample was PBMCs. Receptors originate from a human donor in good health.

This clone was seen a single time. V usage is TRBV7-2 and J usage is TRBJ1-1; no reliable D call. CDR3 length equals 13 residues. Trimming pared 4 bases from V and 1 base from J, leaving 7 bases between. Germline-derived CDR1 and CDR2 are SGHTA and FQGNSA. CDR3 in amino acids: CASSSGRNTEAFF. CDR3 DNA sequence: TGTGCCAGCAGCTCTGGGAGGAACACTGAAGCTTTCTTT.

The rearrangement joins TRBV27 to TRBJ1-4; TRBD1 is a possible D gene (5 bases). This CDR3 spans 15 amino acids. CDR1 is MNHEY, CDR2 SMNVEV, per germline (reference sequence). V was shortened by 6 bases and J by 6 bases, with 17 bases between the two germline ends. The CDR3 spells CASSRKGWGDEKLFF. The DNA for the CDR3 is TGTGCCAGCAGCCGGAAGGGCTGGGGGGATGAAAAACTGTTTTTT. The entire variable domain, with the rest obtained from reference TRBV27 and TRBJ1-4, is as follows: EAQVTQNPRYLITVTGKKLTVTCSQNMNHEYMSWYRQDPGLGLRQIYYSMNVEVTDKGDVPEGYKVSRKEKRNFPLILESPSPNQTSLYFCASSRKGWGDEKLFFGSGTQLSVL.

This rearrangement joins TRBV7-2 to TRBJ2-5; 8 bases fit TRBD2. The J segment lost 5 bases and the V segment lost 4 bases, leaving 15 bases of the junction unmatched. CDR1 and CDR2 (germline): SGHTA, FQGNSA. This CDR3 contains 17 residues. The CDR3 loop reads CASSSGGQRGPGETQYF. The DNA of the CDR3 is TGTGCCAGCAGCTCCGGGGGGCAGCGGGGGCCGGGGGAGACCCAGTACTTC.

The chain has TRBV7-9 and TRBJ1-2; D ambiguous. The CDR3 has 12 residues. Germline V gives CDR1 SEHNR, CDR2 FQNEAQ (reference sequence). V lost 5 bases and J 8 bases, leaving 12 bases between the germline ends. The CDR3 nucleotides read TGTGCCAGCAGCCACATCCCATGGGGCTACACCTTC. Encoded protein: CASSHIPWGYTF.

V usage is TRBV4-3 and J usage is TRBJ1-6; D possibly corresponds to TRBD1 (6 bases). Germline V gene sequence: CDR1 LGHNA, CDR2 YSLEER. V shed 1 base and J shed 10 bases, with 14 bases lying between them. This CDR3 has 15 residues. DNA for the CDR3: TGCGCCAGCAGCCAAGGTGCGGGGGCGGCGTCACCCCTCCACTTT. It is translated as CASSQGAGAASPLHF.

J is TRBJ1-1 and V is TRBV7-2; D ambiguous. CDR3 length equals 12 residues. V was clipped by 3 bases and J by 5 bases, with 7 bases between them. The germline gives CDR1 SGHTA, CDR2 FQGNSA. DNA of the CDR3: TGTGCCAGCAGCTTTTTCAATACTGAAGCTTTCTTT. It codes for CASSFFNTEAFF. Full variable domain (missing parts from reference TRBV7-2 and TRBJ1-1): GAGVSQSPSNKVTEKGKDVELRCDPISGHTALYWYRQSLGQGLEFLIYFQGNSAPDKSGLPSDRFSAERTGGSVSTLTIQRTQQEDSAVYLCASSFFNTEAFFGQGTRLTVV.

The genes are TRBV7-9 and TRBJ2-5, with D tentatively TRBD2 (6 bases). The CDR3 sequence is 15 residues long. The germline CDR1 and CDR2 sequences are SEHNR and FQNEAQ (reference sequence). Trimming pared 5 bases from V and 4 bases from J, leaving 17 bases between. CDR3 sequence reads: CASSLTWGVGETQYF. The CDR3 DNA follows: TGTGCCAGCAGCCTCACTTGGGGGGTTGGAGAGACCCAGTACTTC.

The rearrangement joins TRBV6-1 to TRBJ2-3, with 7 bases matching TRBD1. The V and J ends lost 4 bases and 6 bases, in that order; junction bases with no gene match: 10. Germline CDR1 and CDR2: MNHNS and SASEGT. The CDR3 totals 15 residues. The CDR3 coding sequence is TGTGCCAGCAGTGTGGGACAGACTCCCGCTGATACGCAGTATTTT. It translates to CASSVGQTPADTQYF.

This clone was detected a few times. The chain is built from TRBV23-1 and TRBJ1-4, with D possibly being TRBD1 (6 bases). Being an ORF, TRBV23-1 has a function that is uncertain. CDR3 length: 15 amino acids. Trimming removed 2 bases from V and 8 bases from J, with 15 bases in between. The CDR3 bases are TGCGCCAGCAGTCAACCCCACAGGGTGAGCGAAAAACTGTTTTTT. Amino acid sequence: CASSQPHRVSEKLFF.

J is TRBJ1-1 and V is TRBV9, with TRBD1 as a possible D gene (6 bases). Germline V gives CDR1 SGDLS, CDR2 YYNGEE. The germline V and J ends were trimmed by 3 bases and 5 bases, with 23 bases remaining between them. This CDR3 contains 17 residues. The CDR3 DNA is TGTGCCAGCAGCGCAGGGGCCTTTGGGGATATTAGGACTGAAGCTTTCTTT. Protein: CASSAGAFGDIRTEAFF.

DNA for the CDR3: TGTGCCAGCAGTTATCCCGAGACAGGGGCTACAGATACGCAGTATTTT. As protein: CASSYPETGATDTQYF. The V gene is TRBV5-4, the J gene TRBJ2-3; TRBD1 matches 8 bases. The CDR3 spans 16 residues. Germline V gene lookup returns CDR1 SGHNT and CDR2 YYREEE (reference sequence). With V trimmed by 5 bases and J by 3 bases, 11 bases remained unmatched.

The genes are TRBV7-9 and TRBJ1-3; 8 bases are a match to TRBD1. The germline CDR1 and CDR2 sequences are SEHNR and FQNEAQ (reference sequence). V lost 5 bases and J lost 7; bases outside the gene matches: 7. The CDR3 totals 14 residues. The DNA of the CDR3 is TGTGCCAGCAGCCCGACAGGGGATCTCAACACCATATATTTT. Translation gives CASSPTGDLNTIYF.

The chain has TRBV18 and TRBJ2-5; 9 nucleotides align to TRBD2. The CDR3 runs to 17 residues. Losses at the gene ends were 0 bases for V and 2 bases for J; bases not matched to a gene: 7. CDR1 KGHSH and CDR2 LQKENI come from the germline V gene. The CDR3 sequence: CASSPPIYSGGQETQYF. The DNA of the CDR3 is TGTGCCAGCTCACCACCGATTTACAGCGGGGGGCAAGAGACCCAGTACTTC.

The chain is built from TRBV9 and TRBJ2-1; D unresolved. This CDR3 comprises 15 residues. V lost 1 base and J lost 5, with 13 bases in between. Per the germline V gene, CDR1 is SGDLS and CDR2 is YYNGEE. As DNA, the CDR3 is TGTGCCAGCAGCGTAAGCGCCACATCGGACAATGAGCAGTTCTTC. Translating it yields CASSVSATSDNEQFF.

V usage is TRBV11-2 and J usage is TRBJ2-7, with TRBD2 matching 8 bases. CDR1 SGHAT and CDR2 FQNNGV come from the germline V gene. The CDR3 is 15 amino acids. Trimming at V came to 5 bases and at J to 0 bases, leaving 6 bases not matched to a gene. The CDR3 DNA reads TGTGCCAGCAGCCGGGAGGGGACTATCTCCTACGAGCAGTACTTC. Translation: CASSREGTISYEQYF. The complete variable domain, with remaining parts taken from reference TRBV11-2 and TRBJ2-7, reads EAGVAQSPRYKIIEKRQSVAFWCNPISGHATLYWYQQILGQGPKLLIQFQNNGVVDDSQLPKDRFSAERLKGVDSTLKIQPAKLEDSAVYLCASSREGTISYEQYFGPGTRLTVT.

The chain couples TRBV27 to TRBJ2-7; 14 nucleotides agree with TRBD2. The germline V gene encodes CDR1 MNHEY and CDR2 SMNVEV (reference sequence). The CDR3 covers 16 residues. V lost 0 bases to trimming and J lost 4 bases; unmatched junction nucleotides: 2. As DNA, the CDR3 is TGTGCCAGCAGTTTATCGGGACTAGCGGGGGTTTACGAGCAGTACTTC. This gives the protein CASSLSGLAGVYEQYF.

The rearrangement uses TRBV5-6 and TRBJ2-2, with D possibly TRBD1 on 7 matching bases. The V end lost 0 bases, the J end lost 1 base, and 10 bases lay between the germline ends. The CDR3 has 16 residues. Germline CDR1 reads SGHDT; CDR2 reads YYEEEE. CDR3 bases: TGTGCCAGCAGCTTGGCGCAGGGGGGGAACACCGGGGAGCTGTTTTTT. Amino acids: CASSLAQGGNTGELFF.

This clone showed up just once. The chain carries TRBV7-2 and TRBJ2-2; TRBD2 matches at 10 bases. In germline, CDR1 is SGHTA, CDR2 FQGNSA. The junction had 2 bases not matched to a gene; V was cut back by 3 bases and J by 7 bases. This CDR3 has 14 residues. Here the CDR3 reads CASSFSGGFGELFF. The CDR3 DNA is TGTGCCAGCAGCTTTAGCGGGGGGTTCGGGGAGCTGTTTTTT.

The rearrangement uses TRBV7-2 and TRBJ1-2, with unresolved D. Germline values: CDR1 SGHTA, CDR2 FQGNSA. Trimming removed 1 base at V and 0 bases at J, with 9 bases between. The CDR3 has 15 residues. The CDR3 nucleotides read TGTGCCAGCAGCTTAGGCCAGAGCGCTAACTATGGCTACACCTTC. It codes for CASSLGQSANYGYTF.

The V and J genes are TRBV2 and TRBJ1-1; D is undetermined. The V gene's germline CDR1 is SNHLY and CDR2 FYNNEI. This CDR3 has 13 amino acids. V was clipped by 8 bases and J by 1 base, with 11 bases between them. CDR3 in amino acids: CASGEEGNTEAFF. For the CDR3, the DNA is TGTGCCAGCGGGGAGGAAGGGAACACTGAAGCTTTCTTT.

The V gene is TRBV6-5, the J gene TRBJ2-7; 7 nucleotides match TRBD2. CDR1 and CDR2 (germline): MNHEY, SVGAGI. CDR3 size: 12 residues. J was trimmed by 10 bases and V by 4 bases; bases with no gene match: 7. The CDR3 region has the DNA TGTGCCAGCAGTTCACGGGACTACCCCCAGTACTTC. This encodes CASSSRDYPQYF.

The rearrangement joins TRBV29-1 to TRBJ2-7, with D possibly TRBD1 on 7 matching bases. Trimming stripped 3 bases from V and 3 bases from J, with 12 bases between. The CDR3 is 13 amino acids. CDR1 and CDR2 from the germline V gene are SQVTM and ANQGSEA. CDR3 residues: CSVDGQGGYEQYF. The DNA for the CDR3 is TGCAGCGTTGATGGCCAGGGGGGCTACGAGCAGTACTTC.

This clone was counted a few times. The rearrangement links TRBV9 to TRBJ2-1; 7 bases align to TRBD2. Germline values: CDR1 SGDLS, CDR2 YYNGEE. V lost 5 bases to trimming and J lost 8 bases; unmatched junction nucleotides: 7. The CDR3 runs to 13 residues. CDR3 protein: CASRPSGGHEQFF. The CDR3 DNA follows: TGTGCCAGCAGGCCTAGCGGAGGGCATGAGCAGTTCTTC.

The V and J genes are TRBV7-8 and TRBJ2-1, with a weak D call TRBD2 (5 bases). Germline lookup yields CDR1 SGHVS and CDR2 FQNEAQ. V was cut by 6 bases and J by 8 bases, with 11 bases left in between. This CDR3 is 12 amino acids long. The DNA of the CDR3 is TGTGCCAGCAGGGACTTCGGCTATGAGCAGTTCTTC. Amino acid sequence: CASRDFGYEQFF.

As concerns this clone: This specimen includes other DNA sequences encoding the same CDR3. V usage is TRBV2 and J usage is TRBJ1-5; TRBD1 matches 11 bases. V gave up 3 bases and J gave up 7 bases; unmatched junction bases: 2. Germline V CDR1 and CDR2: SNHLY, FYNNEI. The CDR3 runs to 14 residues. CDR3 region: CASSEGQGGQPQHF. The CDR3, as DNA: TGTGCCAGCAGTGAGGGACAGGGGGGCCAGCCCCAGCATTTT.

This chain links TRBV4-1 with TRBJ2-7; TRBD2 agrees at 12 bases. J was trimmed by 3 bases and V by 2 bases; bases with no gene match: 5. The CDR3 spans 16 residues. Germline V CDR1 and CDR2: MGHRA, YSYEKL. The CDR3 protein is CASSQMLLAGGYEQYF. CDR3 in DNA: TGCGCCAGCAGCCAAATGTTACTAGCGGGGGGCTACGAGCAGTACTTC.

This sequence joins TRBV6-1 and TRBJ2-5; 14 nucleotides align to TRBD2. J lost 1 base, V lost 3 bases, and 1 base had no gene match. Germline CDR1 and CDR2: MNHNS and SASEGT. The CDR3 covers 16 residues. For the CDR3, the DNA is TGTGCCAGCAGTGAGGGACTAGCGGGGGCCCAAGAGACCCAGTACTTC. It specifies CASSEGLAGAQETQYF.

The V gene is TRBV4-3, the J gene TRBJ1-1; 9 nucleotides align to TRBD1. Germline assignment: CDR1 LGHNA and CDR2 YSLEER. V was pared by 1 base and J by 7 bases, with 7 bases of the junction left unmatched. The CDR3 has 15 residues. Here the CDR3 DNA reads TGCGCCAGCAGCCAAGGGACAGGGGTAATGGTTGAAGCTTTCTTT. It specifies CASSQGTGVMVEAFF.

This sequence joins TRBV7-8 and TRBJ2-5; D is possibly TRBD2 (6 bases). Trimming removed 5 bases at V and 7 bases at J, with 11 bases between. Germline V gives CDR1 SGHVS, CDR2 FQNEAQ. This CDR3 region has 12 residues. The chain's CDR3 is CASSLSGGTQYF. CDR3 DNA sequence: TGTGCCAGCAGCCTCTCCGGGGGGACCCAGTACTTC.

The chain is built from TRBV7-2 and TRBJ1-2; D might be TRBD1 (6 bases). Germline V gene lookup returns CDR1 SGHTA and CDR2 FQGNSA. The CDR3 contains 13 residues. Trimming left V 5 bases short and J 7 bases short, with 14 bases between. The CDR3 DNA reads TGTGCCAGCAGCGAAGGGACACGCCTTGGCTACACCTTC. Amino acid sequence: CASSEGTRLGYTF.

The rearrangement links TRBV4-1 to TRBJ2-7; 8 nucleotides align to TRBD1. The J segment lost 3 bases and the V segment lost 0 bases, leaving 7 bases of the junction unmatched. CDR1 and CDR2 from the germline V gene are MGHRA and YSYEKL. The CDR3 length is 16 residues. The CDR3 region is CASSQEGPGGFYEQYF. In DNA form, the CDR3 reads TGCGCCAGCAGCCAAGAGGGGCCAGGGGGCTTCTACGAGCAGTACTTC.